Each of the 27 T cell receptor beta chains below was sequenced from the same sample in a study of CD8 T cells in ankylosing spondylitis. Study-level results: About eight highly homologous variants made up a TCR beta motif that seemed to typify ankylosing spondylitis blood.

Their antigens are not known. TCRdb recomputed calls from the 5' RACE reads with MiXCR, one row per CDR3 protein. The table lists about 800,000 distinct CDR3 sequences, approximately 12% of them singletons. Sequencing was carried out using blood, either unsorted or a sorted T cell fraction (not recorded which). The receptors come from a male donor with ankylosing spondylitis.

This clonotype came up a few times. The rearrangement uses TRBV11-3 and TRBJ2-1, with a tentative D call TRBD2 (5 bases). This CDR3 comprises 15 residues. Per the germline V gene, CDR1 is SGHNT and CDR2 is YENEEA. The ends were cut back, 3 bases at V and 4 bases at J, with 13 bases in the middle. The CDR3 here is CASSLRGSDYNEQFF. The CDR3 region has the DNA TGTGCCAGCAGCTTGAGAGGTAGCGATTACAATGAGCAGTTCTTC.

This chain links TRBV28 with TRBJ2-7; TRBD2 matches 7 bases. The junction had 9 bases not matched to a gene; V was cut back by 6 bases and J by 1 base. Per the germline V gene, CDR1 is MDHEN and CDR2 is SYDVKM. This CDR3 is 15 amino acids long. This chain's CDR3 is CASRVLGGISYEQYF. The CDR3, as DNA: TGTGCCAGCAGGGTTTTGGGGGGGATATCCTACGAGCAGTACTTC.

In nucleotides, the CDR3 is TGCGCCAGCAGCTTGACAACGAGACAGAGAACCTCTTATGGCTACACCTTC. Protein product: CASSLTTRQRTSYGYTF. The V call is TRBV5-1, the J call TRBJ1-2, with D possibly TRBD1 on 5 matching bases. Germline CDR1 and CDR2: SGHRS and YFSETQ. The CDR3 contains 17 residues. Trimming pared 1 base from V and 5 bases from J, leaving 21 bases between.

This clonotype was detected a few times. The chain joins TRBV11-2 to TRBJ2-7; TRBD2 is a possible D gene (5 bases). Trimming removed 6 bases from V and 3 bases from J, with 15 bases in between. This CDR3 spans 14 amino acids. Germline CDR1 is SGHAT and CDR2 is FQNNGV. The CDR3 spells CASSPNGEFYEQYF. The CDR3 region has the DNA TGTGCCAGCAGTCCAAACGGGGAATTCTACGAGCAGTACTTC. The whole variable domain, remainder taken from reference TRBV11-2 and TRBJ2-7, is EAGVAQSPRYKIIEKRQSVAFWCNPISGHATLYWYQQILGQGPKLLIQFQNNGVVDDSQLPKDRFSAERLKGVDSTLKIQPAKLEDSAVYLCASSPNGEFYEQYFGPGTRLTVT.

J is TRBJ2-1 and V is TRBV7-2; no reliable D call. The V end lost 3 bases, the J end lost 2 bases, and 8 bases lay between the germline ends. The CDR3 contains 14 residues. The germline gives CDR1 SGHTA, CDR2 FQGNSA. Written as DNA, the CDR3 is TGTGCCAGCAGCTTGGCTCGGACCTACAATGAGCAGTTCTTC. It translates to CASSLARTYNEQFF.

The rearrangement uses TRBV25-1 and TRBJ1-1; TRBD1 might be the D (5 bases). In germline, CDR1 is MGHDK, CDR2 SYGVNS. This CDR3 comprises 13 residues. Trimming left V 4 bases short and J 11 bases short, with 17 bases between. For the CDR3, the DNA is TGTGCCAGCAGTGTCCCCGGGACTAAGGGCGCTTTCTTT. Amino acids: CASSVPGTKGAFF.

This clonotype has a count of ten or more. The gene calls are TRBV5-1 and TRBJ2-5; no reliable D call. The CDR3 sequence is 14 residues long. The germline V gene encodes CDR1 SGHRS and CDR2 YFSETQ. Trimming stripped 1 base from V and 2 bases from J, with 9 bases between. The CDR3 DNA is TGCGCCAGCAGCTTGTATGGGCAACAAGAGACCCAGTACTTC. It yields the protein CASSLYGQQETQYF.

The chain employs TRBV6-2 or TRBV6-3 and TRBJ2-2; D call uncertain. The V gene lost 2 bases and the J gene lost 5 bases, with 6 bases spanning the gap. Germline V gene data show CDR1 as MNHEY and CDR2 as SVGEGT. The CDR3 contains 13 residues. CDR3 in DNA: TGTGCCAGCAGTTACCGACGGACCGGGGAGCTGTTTTTT. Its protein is CASSYRRTGELFF.

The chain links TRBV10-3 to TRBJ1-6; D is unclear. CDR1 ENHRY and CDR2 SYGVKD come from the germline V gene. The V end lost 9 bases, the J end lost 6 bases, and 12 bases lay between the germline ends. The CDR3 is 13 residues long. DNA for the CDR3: TGTGCCATACACAGAGAAGTTAATTCACCCCTCCACTTT. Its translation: CAIHREVNSPLHF.

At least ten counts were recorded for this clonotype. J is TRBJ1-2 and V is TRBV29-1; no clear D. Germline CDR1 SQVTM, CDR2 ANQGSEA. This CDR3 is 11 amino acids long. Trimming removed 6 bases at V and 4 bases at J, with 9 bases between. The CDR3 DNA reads TGCAGCGTAGGTTCGACCTATGGCTACACCTTC. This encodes CSVGSTYGYTF.

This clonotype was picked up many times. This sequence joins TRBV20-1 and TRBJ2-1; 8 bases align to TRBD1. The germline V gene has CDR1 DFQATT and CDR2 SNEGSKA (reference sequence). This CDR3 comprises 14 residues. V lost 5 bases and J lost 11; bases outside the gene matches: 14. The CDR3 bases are TGCAGTGCTGAGAGGGACAGGTCTTCGGGAAAGCAGTTCTTC. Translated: CSAERDRSSGKQFF.

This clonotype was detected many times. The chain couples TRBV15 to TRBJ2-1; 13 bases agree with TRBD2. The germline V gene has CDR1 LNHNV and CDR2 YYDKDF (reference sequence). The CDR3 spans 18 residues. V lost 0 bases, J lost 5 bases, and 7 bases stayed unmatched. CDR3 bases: TGTGCCACCAGCAGAGATCAAGGACTAGCGGGGGCACACAATGAGCAGTTCTTC. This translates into CATSRDQGLAGAHNEQFF.

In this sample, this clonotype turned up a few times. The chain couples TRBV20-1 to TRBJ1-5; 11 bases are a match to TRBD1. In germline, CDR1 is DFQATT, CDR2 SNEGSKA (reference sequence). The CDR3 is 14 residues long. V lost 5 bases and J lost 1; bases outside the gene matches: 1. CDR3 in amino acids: CSAGDRGSNQPQHF. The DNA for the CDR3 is TGCAGTGCTGGGGACAGGGGGAGCAATCAGCCCCAGCATTTT.

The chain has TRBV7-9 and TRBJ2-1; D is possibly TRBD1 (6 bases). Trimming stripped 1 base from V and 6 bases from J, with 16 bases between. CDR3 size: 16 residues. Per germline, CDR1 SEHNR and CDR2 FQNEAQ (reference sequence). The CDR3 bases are TGTGCCAGCAGCTTAGTTGGGGGCGCAAAGTCCAATGAGCAGTTCTTC. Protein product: CASSLVGGAKSNEQFF.

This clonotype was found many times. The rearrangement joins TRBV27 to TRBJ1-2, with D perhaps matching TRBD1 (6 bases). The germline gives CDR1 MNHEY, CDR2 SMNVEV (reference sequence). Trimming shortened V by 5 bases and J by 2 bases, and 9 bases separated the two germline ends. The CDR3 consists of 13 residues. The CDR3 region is CASSAQGNYGYTF. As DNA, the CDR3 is TGTGCCAGCAGTGCCCAGGGGAACTATGGCTACACCTTC.

The chain's CDR3 is CASSLSGAAAYEQYF. CDR3 nucleotide sequence: TGTGCCAGCAGCTTATCGGGAGCAGCGGCCTACGAGCAGTACTTC. V gene TRBV7-2 combines with J gene TRBJ2-7; D is perhaps TRBD2 (6 bases). The V and J ends lost 2 bases and 2 bases respectively, with 13 bases between them. Germline CDR1 reads SGHTA; CDR2 reads FQGNSA. The CDR3 totals 15 residues.

The CDR3 here is CASSFQNSYNSPLHF. As DNA, the CDR3 is TGTGCCAGCAGCTTCCAGAACTCCTATAATTCACCCCTCCACTTT. The V and J genes are TRBV7-2 and TRBJ1-6; D gene unclear. Trimming cost V 3 bases and J 0 bases, with 6 bases left between them. The CDR3 has 15 residues. Germline V gene data show CDR1 as SGHTA and CDR2 as FQGNSA.

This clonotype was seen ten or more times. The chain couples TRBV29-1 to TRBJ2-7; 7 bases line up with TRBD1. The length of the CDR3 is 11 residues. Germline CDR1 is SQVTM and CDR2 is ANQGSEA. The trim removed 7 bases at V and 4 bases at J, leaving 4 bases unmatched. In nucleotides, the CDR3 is TGCAGCGCCTCGGGACAGTACGAGCAGTACTTC. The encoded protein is CSASGQYEQYF.

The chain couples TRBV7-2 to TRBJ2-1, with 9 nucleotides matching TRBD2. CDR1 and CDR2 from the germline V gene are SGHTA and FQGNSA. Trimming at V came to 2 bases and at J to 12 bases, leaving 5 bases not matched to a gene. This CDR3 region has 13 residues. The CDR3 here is CASSLSRGGRQFF. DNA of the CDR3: TGTGCCAGCAGCTTATCGCGGGGGGGGAGGCAGTTCTTC.

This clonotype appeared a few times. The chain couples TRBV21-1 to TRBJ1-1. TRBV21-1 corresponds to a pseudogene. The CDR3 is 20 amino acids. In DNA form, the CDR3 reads TGTGCCAGCAGCAAAGGTTCGAGGGGAGGTCCACCCGAATTGAACACTGAAGCTTTCTTT. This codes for CASSKGSRGGPPELNTEAFF.

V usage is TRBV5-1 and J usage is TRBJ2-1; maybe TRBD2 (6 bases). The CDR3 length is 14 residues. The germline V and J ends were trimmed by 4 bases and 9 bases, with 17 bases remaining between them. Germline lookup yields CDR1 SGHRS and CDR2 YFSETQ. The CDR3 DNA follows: TGCGCCAGCAGCAGGCTAGCGAGTGAGGGTGAGCAGTTCTTC. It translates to CASSRLASEGEQFF. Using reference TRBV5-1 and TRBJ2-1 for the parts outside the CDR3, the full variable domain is KAGVTQTPRYLIKTRGQQVTLSCSPISGHRSVSWYQQTPGQGLQFLFEYFSETQRNKGNFPGRFSGRQFSNSRSEMNVSTLELGDSALYLCASSRLASEGEQFFGPGTRLTVL.

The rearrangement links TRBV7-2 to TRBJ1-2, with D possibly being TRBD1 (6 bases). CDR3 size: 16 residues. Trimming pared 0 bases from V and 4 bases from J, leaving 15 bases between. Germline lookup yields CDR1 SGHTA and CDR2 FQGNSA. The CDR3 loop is CASSLAWAQGSYGYTF. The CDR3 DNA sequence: TGTGCCAGCAGCTTAGCGTGGGCCCAGGGGTCCTATGGCTACACCTTC.

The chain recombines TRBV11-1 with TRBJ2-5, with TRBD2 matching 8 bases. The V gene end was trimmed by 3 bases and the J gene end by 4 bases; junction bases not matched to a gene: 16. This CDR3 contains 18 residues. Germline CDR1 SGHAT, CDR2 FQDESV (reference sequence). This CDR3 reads CASSFYPGLARRGETQYF. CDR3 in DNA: TGTGCCAGCAGCTTCTACCCCGGACTAGCTCGAAGGGGAGAGACCCAGTACTTC. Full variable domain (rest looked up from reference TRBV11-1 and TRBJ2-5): EAEVAQSPRYKITEKSQAVAFWCDPISGHATLYWYRQILGQGPELLVQFQDESVVDDSQLPKDRFSAERLKGVDSTLKIQPAELGDSAMYLCASSFYPGLARRGETQYFGPGTRLLVL.

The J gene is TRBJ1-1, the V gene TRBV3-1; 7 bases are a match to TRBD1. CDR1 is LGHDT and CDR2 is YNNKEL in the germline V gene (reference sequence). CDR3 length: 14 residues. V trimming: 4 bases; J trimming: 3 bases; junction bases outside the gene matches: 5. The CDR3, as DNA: TGTGCCAGCAGCCCGCAGGGGGACCACACTGAAGCTTTCTTT. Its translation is CASSPQGDHTEAFF.

The CDR3 DNA sequence: TGCAGTGCTGCGCCCGGGGCCGCTGATAGCAATCAGCCCCAGCATTTT. It is translated as CSAAPGAADSNQPQHF. The rearrangement links TRBV20-1 to TRBJ1-5; tentatively, D is TRBD1 (5 bases). The CDR3 has 16 amino acids. Trimming cost V 5 bases and J 0 bases, with 17 bases left between them. Germline lookup yields CDR1 DFQATT and CDR2 SNEGSKA (reference sequence).

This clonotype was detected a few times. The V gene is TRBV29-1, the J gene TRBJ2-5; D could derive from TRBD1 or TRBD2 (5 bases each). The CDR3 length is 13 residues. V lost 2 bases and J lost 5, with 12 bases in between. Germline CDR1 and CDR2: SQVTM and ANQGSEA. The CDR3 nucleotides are TGCAGCGTTGAAAGGGGCAGGGAGGAGACCCAGTACTTC. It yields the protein CSVERGREETQYF.

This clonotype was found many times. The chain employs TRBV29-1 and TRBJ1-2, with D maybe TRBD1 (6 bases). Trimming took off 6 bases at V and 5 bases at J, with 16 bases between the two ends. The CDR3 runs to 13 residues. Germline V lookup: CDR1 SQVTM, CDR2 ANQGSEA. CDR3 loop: CSVMGGLEYGYTF. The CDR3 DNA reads TGCAGCGTAATGGGGGGGCTGGAGTATGGCTACACCTTC.